Included here is one T cell receptor (beta chain) sequence, with context. This sample was taken from a study of blood T cell repertoires in COVID-19. Germline CDR1 reads LNHDA; CDR2 reads SQIVND (reference sequence). This CDR3 comprises 17 residues. V was clipped by 3 bases and J by 1 base, with 16 bases between them. Original data processing: How many nucleated cells were present was estimated from reference gene primer amplification. TCRdb's copy holds only in-frame clones and misses some; the assay was immunoSEQ multiplex PCR. V and J calls plus clone size are reproduced from that table; the DNA served to infer D and trimming. The sample shows about 140,000 clones, 90% of them seen only once.

Material for sequencing was peripheral blood. The chain employs TRBV19 and TRBJ1-5, with D perhaps TRBD1 (6 bases). This TCR derives from a woman older than 75 with acute or convalescent COVID-19. CDR3: CASSILDSLGSNQPQHF. The CDR3 region has the DNA TGTGCCAGTAGTATCCTGGACAGTCTGGGGAGCAATCAGCCCCAGCATTTT.